The T cell receptor (beta chain) described here comes from a study of CXCR3-negative and CXCR3-positive naive CD8 T cells. Whole-study results and caveats: Memory CD8+ cells showed much lower diversity, while both naive subsets were comparably high. TRB CDR3s were more hydrophobic in CXCR3-positive than in CXCR3-negative naive cells. Naive CXCR3-negative cells resembled naive CXCR3-positive cells in TRBV-TRBJ usage; memory cells differed.

Preparation of TRB cDNA libraries relied on 5' RACE carrying UMI labels. Using the 5' RACE reads, TCRdb records one entry per CDR3 protein without DNA. The table lists over 150,000 distinct CDR3 sequences. CDR1 and CDR2 from the germline V gene are SEHNR and FQNEAQ (reference sequence). The CDR3 loop spans 16 amino acids. Points on this clonotype: Its antigen is currently unknown.

CD45RO-CCR7+CD27+CD95- characterized naive CD8+ T cells. The source is a human donor in good health. Some clones in this sample may be carry-over from other donors' samples. This rearrangement joins TRBV7-9 to TRBJ2-7. Sequencing was done on a sample of naive CXCR3+ CD8+ T cells from blood. Subset specified: CD45RO-CCR7+CD27+CD95- naive CD8+ T cells expressing CXCR3 (TNR3+). CDR3 in amino acids: CASEAGTARSSYEQYF. Together with reference TRBV7-9 and TRBJ2-7, the CDR3 gives the full variable domain: DTGVSQNPRHKITKRGQNVTFRCDPISEHNRLYWYRQTLGQGPEFLTYFQNEAQLEKSRLLSDRFSAERPKGSFSTLEIQRTEQGDSAMYLCASEAGTARSSYEQYFGPGTRLTVT.